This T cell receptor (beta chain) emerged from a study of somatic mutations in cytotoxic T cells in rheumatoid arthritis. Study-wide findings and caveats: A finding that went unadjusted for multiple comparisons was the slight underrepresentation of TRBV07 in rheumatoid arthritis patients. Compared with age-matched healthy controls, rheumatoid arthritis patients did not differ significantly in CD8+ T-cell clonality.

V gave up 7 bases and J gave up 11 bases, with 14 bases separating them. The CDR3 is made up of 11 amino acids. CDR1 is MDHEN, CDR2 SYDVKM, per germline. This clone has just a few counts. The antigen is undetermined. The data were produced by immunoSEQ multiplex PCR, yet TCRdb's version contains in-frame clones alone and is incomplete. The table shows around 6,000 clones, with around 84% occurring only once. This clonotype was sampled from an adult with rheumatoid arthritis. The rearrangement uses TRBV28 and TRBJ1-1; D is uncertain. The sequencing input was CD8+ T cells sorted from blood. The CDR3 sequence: CASTSPGWAFF. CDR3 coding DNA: TGTGCCAGCACATCCCCGGGGTGGGCTTTCTTT. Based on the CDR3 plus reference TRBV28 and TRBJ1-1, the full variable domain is DVKVTQSSRYLVKRTGEKVFLECVQDMDHENMFWYRQDPGLGLRLIYFSYDVKMKEKGDIPEGYSVSREKKERFSLILESASTNQTSMYLCASTSPGWAFFGQGTRLTVV.